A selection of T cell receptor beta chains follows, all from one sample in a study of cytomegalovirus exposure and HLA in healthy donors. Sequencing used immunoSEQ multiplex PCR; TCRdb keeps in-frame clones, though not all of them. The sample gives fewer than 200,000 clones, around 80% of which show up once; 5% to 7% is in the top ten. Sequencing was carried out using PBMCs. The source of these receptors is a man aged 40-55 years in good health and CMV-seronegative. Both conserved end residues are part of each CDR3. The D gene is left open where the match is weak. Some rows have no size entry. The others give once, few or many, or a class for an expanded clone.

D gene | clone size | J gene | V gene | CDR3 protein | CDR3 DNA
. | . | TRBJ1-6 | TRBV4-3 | CASSQDRGSYNSPLHF | TGCGCCAGCAGCCAAGACCGGGGGTCCTATAATTCGCCCCTCCACTTT
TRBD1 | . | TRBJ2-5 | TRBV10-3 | CAISEGTGSQETQYF | TGTGCCATCAGTGAGGGGACAGGGTCCCAAGAGACCCAGTACTTC
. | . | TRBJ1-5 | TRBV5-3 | CARSLGSKGEGNQPQHF | TGTGCCAGAAGCTTGGGATCCAAAGGGGAGGGAAATCAGCCCCAGCATTTT
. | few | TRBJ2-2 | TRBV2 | CASRTDSNTGELFF | TGTGCCAGCCGGACAGACTCGAACACCGGGGAGCTGTTTTTT
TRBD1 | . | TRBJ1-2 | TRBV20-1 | CSADRGLGYTF | TGCAGTGCTGACAGGGGGCTTGGCTACACCTTC
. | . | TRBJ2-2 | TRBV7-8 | CASSFSQGRIPGELFF | TGTGCCAGCAGCTTCTCGCAGGGGAGAATCCCCGGGGAGCTGTTTTTT
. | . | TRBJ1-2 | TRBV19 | CASRGQNNYGYTF | TGTGCCAGTAGAGGACAGAATAACTATGGCTACACCTTC
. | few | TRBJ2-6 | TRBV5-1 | CASSRDTSSGANVLTF | TGCGCCAGCAGCCGGGACACTAGCTCTGGGGCCAACGTCCTGACTTTC
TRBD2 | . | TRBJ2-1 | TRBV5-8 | CASSFREGQDEQFF | TGTGCCAGCAGCTTTCGGGAGGGCCAGGATGAGCAGTTCTTC
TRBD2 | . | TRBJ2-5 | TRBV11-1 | CASSSGTSGKTLETQYF | TGTGCCAGCAGCTCCGGGACTAGTGGTAAGACACTGGAGACCCAGTACTTC
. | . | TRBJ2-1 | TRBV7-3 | CASSQGLGNEQFF | TGTGCCAGCAGCCAGGGCTTGGGCAATGAGCAGTTCTTC
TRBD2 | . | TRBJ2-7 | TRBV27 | CASSFGTSGYEQYF | TGTGCCAGCAGTTTCGGGACTAGCGGCTACGAGCAGTACTTC
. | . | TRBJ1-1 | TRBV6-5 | CASSYVQGHRAFF | TGTGCCAGCAGTTACGTGCAGGGGCACCGGGCTTTCTTT
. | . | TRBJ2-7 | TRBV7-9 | CASSLAAYEQYF | TGTGCCAGCAGCTTAGCCGCGTACGAGCAGTACTTC
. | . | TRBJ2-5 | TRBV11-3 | CASSQWWLADETQYF | TGTGCCAGCAGCCAGTGGTGGCTGGCAGATGAGACCCAGTACTTC
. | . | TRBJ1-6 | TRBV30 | CAWTDQTDVLTRRGSPLHF | TGTGCCTGGACTGACCAGACGGACGTACTGACCCGAAGGGGTTCACCCCTCCACTTT
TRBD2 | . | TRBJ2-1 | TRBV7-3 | CASSPGTSGSDEQFF | TGTGCCAGCAGCCCCGGGACTAGCGGGAGCGATGAGCAGTTCTTC
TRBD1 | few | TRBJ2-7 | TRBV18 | CASSPRTGDYEQYF | TGTGCCAGCTCACCGCGGACAGGCGACTACGAGCAGTACTTC
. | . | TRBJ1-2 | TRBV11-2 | CASSFSTVYGYTF | TGTGCCAGCAGCTTTTCTACAGTCTATGGCTACACCTTC
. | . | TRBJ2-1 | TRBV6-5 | CASSYSTEYNEQFF | TGTGCCAGCAGTTACTCGACAGAGTACAATGAGCAGTTCTTC
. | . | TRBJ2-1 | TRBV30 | CAWSETAGAYNEQFF | TGTGCCTGGAGTGAGACAGCGGGTGCCTACAATGAGCAGTTCTTC
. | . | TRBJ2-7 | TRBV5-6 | CASSSPGGLNEQYF | TGTGCCAGCAGCTCCCCCGGGGGGCTCAACGAGCAGTACTTC
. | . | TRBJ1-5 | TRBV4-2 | CASSQDISPGPIQPQHF | TGTGCCAGCAGCCAGGATATATCCCCAGGGCCCATTCAGCCCCAGCATTTT
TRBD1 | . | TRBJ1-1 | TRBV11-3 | CASIKTGTANTEAFF | TGTGCCAGTATTAAGACCGGGACAGCGAACACTGAAGCTTTCTTT
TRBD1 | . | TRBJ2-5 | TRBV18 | CASSSDRVETQYF | TGTGCCAGCTCATCCGACAGGGTCGAGACCCAGTACTTC
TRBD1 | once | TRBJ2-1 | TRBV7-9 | CASSFTGGDYNEQFF | TGTGCCAGCAGCTTCACAGGGGGAGACTACAATGAGCAGTTCTTC
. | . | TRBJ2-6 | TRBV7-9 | CASTTEGTGANVLTF | TGTGCCAGCACCACCGAGGGAACTGGGGCCAACGTCCTGACTTTC
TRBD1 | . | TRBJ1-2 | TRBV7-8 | CASSLSSRGLYRGYTF | TGTGCCAGCAGCTTAAGTTCCAGGGGGCTCTATAGGGGCTACACCTTC
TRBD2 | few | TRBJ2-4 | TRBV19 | CASSNRKRGGDIQYF | TGTGCCAGTAGTAACCGAAAGCGGGGGGGGGACATTCAGTACTTC
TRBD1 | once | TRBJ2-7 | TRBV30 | CAWQSTGEDEQYF | TGTGCCTGGCAGTCGACAGGGGAGGACGAGCAGTACTTC
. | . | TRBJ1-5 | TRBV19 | CASSINQVSNQPQHF | TGTGCCAGTAGTATAAATCAGGTTAGCAATCAGCCCCAGCATTTT
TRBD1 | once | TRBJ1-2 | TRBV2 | CASSEGTGGRGYTF | TGTGCCAGCAGTGAAGGGACAGGGGGCCGTGGCTACACCTTC
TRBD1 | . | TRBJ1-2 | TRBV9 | CASSEGDRGIYGYTF | TGTGCCAGCAGCGAAGGGGACAGGGGAATATATGGCTACACCTTC
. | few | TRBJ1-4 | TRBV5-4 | CASSLDPGPNEKLFF | TGTGCCAGCAGCTTGGACCCAGGCCCGAATGAAAAACTGTTTTTT
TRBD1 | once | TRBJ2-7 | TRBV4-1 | CASSQVSGQDYEQYF | TGCGCCAGCAGCCAAGTTTCGGGACAGGACTACGAGCAGTACTTC
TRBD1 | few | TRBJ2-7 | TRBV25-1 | CASSGRDRAYEQYF | TGTGCCAGCAGTGGCCGGGACAGGGCCTACGAGCAGTACTTC
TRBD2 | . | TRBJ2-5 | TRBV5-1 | CASSFGLAGRETQYF | TGCGCCAGCAGCTTTGGACTAGCGGGGAGAGAGACCCAGTACTTC
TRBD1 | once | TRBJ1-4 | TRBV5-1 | CASSWGDRATNEKLFF | TGCGCCAGCAGCTGGGGGGACAGAGCAACTAATGAAAAACTGTTTTTT
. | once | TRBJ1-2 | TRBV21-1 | CASSKGRGLHLGGYTF | TGTGCCAGCAGCAAAGGGCGGGGTCTACACCTAGGTGGCTACACCTTC
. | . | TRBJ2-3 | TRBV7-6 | CASSFLGLAGTDTQYF | TGTGCCAGCAGCTTCTTAGGATTAGCGGGCACAGATACGCAGTATTTT
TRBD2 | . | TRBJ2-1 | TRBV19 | CASRSGGGANEQFF | TGTGCCAGTCGATCCGGCGGGGGGGCAAATGAGCAGTTCTTC
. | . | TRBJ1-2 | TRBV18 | CASSPPSGGSYGYTF | TGTGCCAGCTCACCCCCTTCGGGGGGAAGCTATGGCTACACCTTC
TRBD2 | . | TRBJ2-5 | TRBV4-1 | CASTPTYALAEQETQYF | TGCGCCAGCACACCAACGTACGCGCTAGCGGAACAAGAGACCCAGTACTTC
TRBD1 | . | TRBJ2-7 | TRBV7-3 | CASSPGQQYEQYF | TGTGCCAGCAGCCCGGGACAGCAGTACGAGCAGTACTTC
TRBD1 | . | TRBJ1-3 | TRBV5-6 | CASSLVGTGRNTIYF | TGTGCCAGCAGCTTGGTCGGGACAGGGAGAAACACCATATATTTT
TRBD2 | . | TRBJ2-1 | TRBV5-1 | CASSLGLAVSDEQFF | TGCGCCAGCAGCCTGGGACTAGCGGTATCCGATGAGCAGTTCTTC
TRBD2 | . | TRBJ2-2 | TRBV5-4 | CASSLKLAGAYTGELFF | TGTGCCAGCAGCTTGAAACTAGCGGGGGCCTACACCGGGGAGCTGTTTTTT